The 24 T cell receptor beta chains presented below share a single source sample, sequenced in a study of tumor-infiltrating lymphocytes in primary liver carcinoma. The approximately 17-32 mg bulk tissue piece was not sorted before simultaneous RNA and DNA extraction. The template, 450 to 650 ng total RNA, yielded TCR beta cDNA made with a constant-region primer. Three nested multiplex PCR rounds, a slightly modified ARM-PCR, produced the libraries for TCR beta. With TRBV1-TRBV30 forward primers and a C-beta reverse primer, the first two PCR rounds were run for around 10 cycles each. TCRdb analysed the multiplex PCR reads with MiXCR anew, one entry per CDR3 protein. This table has over 35,000 distinct CDR3 sequences, approximately 70% appearing once. The sample taken for sequencing was liver tumor tissue from sampling region 2. Subset noted: tumor region T2, inferior pole. These receptors originate from a middle-aged man with primary liver carcinoma and hepatitis B virus infection.

This clonotype was seen a handful of times. A single base separates this from a much larger clone, so it may be a read error. The chain joins TRBV21-1 to TRBJ2-1; TRBD2 is the table's D call, not checked against the DNA. TRBV21-1 has pseudogene status. This CDR3 region has 21 residues. Written as DNA, the CDR3 is TGTGCCAGCGGCGCCTATTCAACCGGGACTAGCGGGAGTGTATCCTACAATGAGCAGTTCTTC. Encoded protein: CASGAYSTGTSGSVSYNEQFF.

The table lists this clonotype with a count of one. Here the CDR3 omits its conserved ending phenylalanine or tryptophan, so a read error is the likely source. The V gene is TRBV12-3 or TRBV12-4, the J gene TRBJ1-5, with D maybe TRBD1 (5 bases). The CDR3 extends over 14 amino acids. The CDR3 bases are TGCGCCTGCAGTTTCAGGGCGTCGGAGCAGCCCCAGCATTAT. Its protein is CACSFRASEQPQHY.

As to this clonotype: Here the CDR3 omits its conserved ending phenylalanine or tryptophan, so a read error is the likely source. The limits of the CDR3 on the DNA are not certain, so only TCRdb's listed CDR3 is given. The gene calls are TRBV6-5 and TRBJ1-2. Germline assignment: CDR1 MNHEY and CDR2 SVGAGI. 13 amino acids form the CDR3, both terminal residues included. The CDR3 sequence is CASFSGWNYGFTS.

J is TRBJ2-3 and V is TRBV30, with TRBD2 as a possible D gene (6 bases). Germline V gene sequence: CDR1 GTSNPN, CDR2 SVGIG (reference sequence). This CDR3 is built from 14 residues. Trimming cost V 4 bases and J 1 base, with 12 bases left between them. In DNA form, the CDR3 reads TGTGCCTGGACTCGGGAGAGGGGCACAGATACGCAGTATTTT. Translation: CAWTRERGTDTQYF.

A remark on this clonotype: The CDR3 does not end in the conserved phenylalanine or tryptophan, so this is likely a read error. Because the CDR3's place on the DNA is in doubt, the DNA is left out and the CDR3 is given as listed by TCRdb. V and J are TRBV5-1 and TRBJ2-2; whether TRBD1, the table's D call, matches the DNA was not checked. Germline CDR1 is SGHRS and CDR2 is YFSETQ. The CDR3 comprises 14 residues, both ends counted. The CDR3 spells CASSATGDTGELLL.

On this clonotype: A read error may account for a junction end that differs from germline. CDR3 region: CASGHDGEDTQYF. The DNA of the CDR3 is TGTGCCAGCGGCCATGACGGCGAAGATACGCAGTATTTT. The chain is built from TRBV14 and TRBJ2-3; no reliable D call. Germline V gene lookup returns CDR1 SGHDN and CDR2 FVKESK. CDR3 length equals 13 residues.

As to this clonotype: At one boundary the junction diverges from the germline segment, which might be a read error. The chain uses TRBV5-6 and TRBJ2-5; possibly TRBD2 for D (6 bases). Germline V gene sequence: CDR1 SGHDT, CDR2 YYEEEE. This CDR3 region has 14 residues. CDR3 sequence reads: CTSSLEASQGTQYF. The CDR3 coding sequence is TGTACTAGCAGCTTGGAGGCTAGCCAAGGGACCCAGTACTTC.

Points on this clonotype: Lacking the conserved final phenylalanine or tryptophan, this CDR3 likely reflects a read error. It is unclear where the CDR3 begins or ends on the DNA, so no DNA is shown, and the CDR3 is as TCRdb lists it. The chain carries TRBV30 and TRBJ2-7; the D segment call TRBD2 is taken from the table without a DNA check. Per germline, CDR1 GTSNPN and CDR2 SVGIG (reference sequence). The CDR3 numbers 15 amino acids, ends counted. The CDR3: CAWSLQAAGTYEHYL.

V and J are TRBV29-1 and TRBJ2-5; D might be TRBD1 (6 bases). This CDR3 region has 15 residues. Trimming shortened V by 3 bases and J by 13 bases, and 27 bases separated the two germline ends. Per the germline V gene, CDR1 is SQVTM and CDR2 is ANQGSEA. The CDR3 nucleotides are TGCAGCGTTGAGCCCGACAGGAGGCGGCAAGAGACACGGTACTTC. As protein: CSVEPDRRRQETRYF.

As regards this clonotype: The CDR3 carries no conserved terminal phenylalanine or tryptophan, so it likely arises from a read error. This sequence joins TRBV29-1 and TRBJ2-2; D uncertain. The CDR3 is 13 residues long. Germline V gene sequence: CDR1 SQVTM, CDR2 ANQGSEA. The V end was cut by 4 bases, the J end by 14 bases, with 20 bases between. The CDR3 sequence: CSVAQKPAGYLFL. CDR3 DNA sequence: TGCAGCGTTGCACAAAAACCGGCCGGGTATCTGTTTCTT.

Regarding this clonotype: No conserved phenylalanine or tryptophan is present at the end of the CDR3, so a read error is the likely explanation. This chain joins TRBV10-3 and TRBJ2-1, with 9 bases matching TRBD2. Losses at the gene ends were 10 bases for V and 10 bases for J; bases not matched to a gene: 14. Germline-derived CDR1 and CDR2 are ENHRY and SYGVKD. The CDR3 has 14 amino acids. This CDR3 reads CATTSGTSFHEQFI. CDR3 in DNA: TGTGCCACTACCTCTGGGACTAGCTTCCACGAGCAGTTCATC.

Concerning this clonotype itself: This could be a read error, since a much larger clone is one nucleotide away. V and J are TRBV2 and TRBJ2-2; TRBD2 is a possible D gene (5 bases). The CDR3 runs 13 residues. Germline CDR1 is SNHLY and CDR2 is FYNNEI. V was cut by 8 bases and J by 7 bases, with 14 bases left in between. The CDR3: CASEGASFGELFF. The CDR3 DNA reads TGTGCCAGCGAGGGAGCCTCCTTCGGGGAGCTGTTTTTT.

Comments on this clonotype: One end of the junction varies from germline; a read error may be responsible. The chain couples TRBV11-2 to TRBJ1-6; D possibly corresponds to TRBD1 (5 bases). Germline V lookup: CDR1 SGHAT, CDR2 FQNNGV. The CDR3 covers 15 residues. For the CDR3, the DNA is TGTGCCAGCAGCCGCGAGGACGGGGCCTATTCGCCCCTCCACTTT. This sequence encodes CASSREDGAYSPLHF.

As concerns this clonotype: One end of the junction varies from germline; a read error may be responsible. This rearrangement joins TRBV7-9 to TRBJ2-7; perhaps D is TRBD1 or TRBD2 (6 bases each). The CDR3 is 16 amino acids. The germline V gene encodes CDR1 SEHNR and CDR2 FQNEAQ (reference sequence). In DNA, the CDR3 is TGTGCCAGCAGTCCATCCGGGGGCCTAGTAGGAGGCGAGAAGTACTTC. This encodes CASSPSGGLVGGEKYF.

Notes on this clonotype: No conserved phenylalanine or tryptophan ends this CDR3, so it is likely a read error. The chain recombines TRBV6-6 with TRBJ1-1; TRBD1 matches at 7 bases. Germline V gene sequence: CDR1 MNHNY, CDR2 SVGAGI (reference sequence). The CDR3 has 14 amino acids. V trimming: 5 bases; J trimming: 9 bases; junction bases outside the gene matches: 12. This CDR3 reads CASSRGQFAGKAFY. The DNA for the CDR3 is TGTGCCAGCAGTCGGGGACAGTTCGCGGGGAAAGCTTTCTAT.

This clonotype was seen a single time. This chain joins TRBV11-2 and TRBJ2-6; TRBD1 is a possible D gene (6 bases). Germline V gene data show CDR1 as SGHAT and CDR2 as FQNNGV. The CDR3 runs to 21 residues. The V end was cut by 5 bases, the J end by 0 bases, with 26 bases between. CDR3 sequence (DNA): TGTGCCAGCAGCATCGGTGGAGGCAGGGGCATTTCCCTCTCTGGGGCCAACGTCCTGACTTTC. Amino acids: CASSIGGGRGISLSGANVLTF.

In the case of this clonotype: One junction end does not reproduce the germline sequence, and a read error may be involved. The J gene is TRBJ2-3, the V gene TRBV6-1; D is possibly TRBD1 (5 bases). This CDR3 spans 12 amino acids. Germline assignment: CDR1 MNHNS and CDR2 SASEGT. CDR3 in amino acids: CVSKPSTGTRYF. In DNA, the CDR3 is TGTGTCAGCAAGCCCAGCACAGGTACGCGGTATTTT.

This clonotype has a count of ten or more. This chain connects TRBV29-1 to TRBJ2-4, with 10 bases matching TRBD1. Losses at the gene ends were 4 bases for V and 8 bases for J; bases not matched to a gene: 8. CDR1 and CDR2 from the germline V gene are SQVTM and ANQGSEA. CDR3 length equals 14 residues. Here the CDR3 DNA reads TGCAGCGTTGCCCACGGGACAGGGGAGGACATTCAGTACTTC. Translated: CSVAHGTGEDIQYF.

This clonotype was seen repeatedly, ten times or more. The chain employs TRBV28 and TRBJ2-7, with 10 bases fitting TRBD2. Trimming took 4 bases from V and 5 from J; bases not matched to a gene: 11. The CDR3 runs 16 residues. Looked up from germline, CDR1 is MDHEN and CDR2 is SYDVKM. The DNA of the CDR3 is TGTGCCAGCAGTTACATCCCAACTAGCGGGAAAAACGAGCAGTACTTC. It translates to CASSYIPTSGKNEQYF.

With regard to this clonotype: The junction departs from germline at one end; a sequencing error may be responsible. The rearrangement uses TRBV14 and TRBJ1-6, with D tentatively TRBD1 (6 bases). The CDR3 has 13 amino acids. Germline values: CDR1 SGHDN, CDR2 FVKESK. The CDR3 here is CTSSPGDGRPLHF. The CDR3 DNA reads as TGTACCAGCAGCCCAGGGGATGGAAGACCCCTCCACTTT.

This clonotype occurred once. The germline gene is not matched at one end of the junction; a read error may be the cause. The J gene is TRBJ1-2, the V gene TRBV28; the match to TRBD1 covers 11 bases. The CDR3 is 15 amino acids. Germline CDR1 MDHEN, CDR2 SYDVKM. The CDR3 reads CTSTSGQGARYGYTF. CDR3 bases: TGTACCAGCACTTCCGGACAGGGGGCTAGGTATGGCTACACCTTC.

The V and J genes are TRBV29-1 and TRBJ2-7; TRBD1 matches at 7 bases. J gave up 7 bases and V 6 bases, and 15 bases lay outside the gene matches. Germline CDR1 reads SQVTM; CDR2 reads ANQGSEA. This CDR3 has 14 amino acids. CDR3 sequence reads: CSVTDRADQVEQYF. CDR3 coding DNA: TGCAGCGTCACAGACAGGGCGGATCAGGTTGAGCAGTACTTC.

This sequence joins TRBV29-1 and TRBJ1-5; D possibly corresponds to TRBD1 (6 bases). The ends were cut back, 4 bases at V and 14 bases at J, with 21 bases in the middle. Germline CDR1 and CDR2: SQVTM and ANQGSEA. The CDR3 is 13 residues long. The CDR3 bases are TGCAGCGTTGTCGGACAGATCAATCAGTACAAGCATTTT. Its protein product is CSVVGQINQYKHF. The whole variable domain, remainder taken from reference TRBV29-1 and TRBJ1-5, is SAVISQKPSRDICQRGTSLTIQCQVDSQVTMMFWYRQQPGQSLTLIATANQGSEATYESGFVIDKFPISRPNLTFSTLTVSNMSPEDSSIYLCSVVGQINQYKHFGDGTRLSIL.

Comments on this clonotype: The junction and the germline gene differ at one end; a read error may be behind it. This chain links TRBV6-1 with TRBJ1-2; 7 bases agree with TRBD1. Germline V gene lookup returns CDR1 MNHNS and CDR2 SASEGT. This CDR3 is 13 amino acids long. Written as DNA, the CDR3 is TGCGCCAGCAGTACGGGACAGTCATATAGCTACACCTTC. Amino acids: CASSTGQSYSYTF.